The following is a T cell receptor (beta chain) sequence with its context. Its antigen remains unknown. This sample was included in a study of cytomegalovirus exposure and HLA in healthy donors. Study-wide findings and caveats: The listing of 150 to 200 TCR beta chains classed them as cytomegalovirus-associated.

Measured with immunoSEQ multiplex PCR; TCRdb has only the in-frame clones, and not every one. The table lists roughly 300,000 clones, around 87% of them singletons. J was trimmed by 1 base and V by 6 bases; bases with no gene match: 7. The CDR3 consists of 16 residues. In germline, CDR1 is MRHNA, CDR2 SNTAGT. V and J are TRBV6-4 and TRBJ2-2; 8 bases align to TRBD1. The sequence was obtained from a woman younger than 35 in good health and CMV-seronegative. Sequencing was performed on PBMCs. CDR3: CASSLDRAENTGELFF. DNA for the CDR3: TGTGCCAGCAGCCTGGACAGGGCGGAGAACACCGGGGAGCTGTTTTTT.